This T cell receptor (beta chain) was captured by sequencing in a study of cytotoxic CD8 clonotypes in ibrutinib-treated CLL. Study context: Enrolment comprised around 11 relapsed/refractory and approximately 16 treatment-naive patients; approximately 18 were IGHV unmutated. Across samples, productive templates numbered a few hundred thousand and productive rearrangements reached 80,000 to 100,000 on average. Partial response occurred in roughly 24 patients and complete response in 2; at median approximately 68 months, approximately 14 remained remitted and 12 progressed. Notes on the study in general: Public clonotypes, found uncommonly, either contracted or stayed stable on treatment.

This CDR3 spans 11 amino acids. Germline V gene lookup returns CDR1 DFQATT and CDR2 SNEGSKA (reference sequence). With 3 bases removed from V and 7 bases from J, the gap between germline ends came to 7 bases. Here immunoSEQ multiplex PCR was the method, and the copy in TCRdb shows in-frame clones only, minus some. The sample carries roughly 49,000 clones, around 78% recorded once. On this clone itself: Antigen specificity is unknown.

The chain links TRBV20-1 to TRBJ1-3; D may be TRBD1 (5 bases). The input for sequencing was PBMCs, taken after 24 months of ibrutinib treatment. The source is a human donor with chronic lymphocytic leukemia. CDR3 sequence reads: CSASEGNTIYF. The CDR3 DNA reads as TGCAGTGCTAGTGAGGGGAACACCATATATTTT.